This paragraph covers one T cell receptor (beta chain) sequence. A UMI-labeled 5' RACE approach was the method that produced the TCR beta libraries. Reprocessing the 5' RACE reads, TCRdb reports a single entry for every CDR3 protein and omits DNA. Found here are some 10,000 distinct CDR3 sequences; the top ten clones hold about a fifth. CDR3 length: 11 amino acids. CDR1 is KGHDR, CDR2 SFDVKD, per germline. These data originate in a study of human CD8 memory T cell subsets. The TCR originated in a human donor in good health. Sequenced: CD8+ stem-like memory T cells (TSCM and TCM) sorted from PBMCs. Indicated subset: stem-like memory CD8 T cells (TSTEM), CCR7+ PD-1- TIGIT-. This chain uses TRBV24-1 with TRBJ2-5. CDR3 amino acids: CATSEGETQYF.